Shown below are 28 T cell receptor beta chains from a single sample sequenced in a study of tumor-infiltrating lymphocytes in primary liver carcinoma. Starting material of roughly 550 ng total RNA yielded TCR beta cDNA via a constant-region primer. Researchers made the TCR beta libraries by running three nested multiplex PCR rounds with slightly modified ARM-PCR. The opening two PCR rounds, around 10 cycles each, paired TRBV1-TRBV30 forward primers with a C-beta reverse primer. TCRdb called the multiplex PCR reads again in MiXCR, with one record for every CDR3 protein. The table shows about 120,000 distinct CDR3 sequences, with 55% to 70% occurring only once. Co-extracting RNA and DNA was done with 20-30 mg of unsorted bulk tissue as input. The sequenced sample consisted of tumor-adjacent normal liver tissue. The origin of the receptors is a woman aged 55-75 years with primary liver carcinoma and hepatitis B virus infection.

This chain links TRBV12-3 or TRBV12-4 with TRBJ2-3; the D is unclear. CDR3 size: 12 residues. CDR3 bases: TGTGTCGGCAGCCCTACCACAGATACGCAGTATTTT. This translates into CVGSPTTDTQYF.

This clonotype showed up many times. V is TRBV6-1 and J is TRBJ2-6; D could derive from TRBD1 or TRBD2 (6 bases each). V was clipped by 6 bases and J by 3 bases, with 12 bases between them. This CDR3 contains 15 residues. Germline V gives CDR1 MNHNS, CDR2 SASEGT. The CDR3 sequence is CASSARGLGANVLTF. For the CDR3, the DNA is TGTGCCAGCAGCGCTCGGGGGCTTGGGGCCAACGTCCTGACTTTC.

This clonotype occurred once. This rearrangement joins TRBV11-2 to TRBJ2-3; D unclear. CDR1 SGHAT and CDR2 FQNNGV come from the germline V gene. CDR3 length: 14 amino acids. V gave up 4 bases and J gave up 0 bases, with 8 bases separating them. CDR3 nucleotide sequence: TGTGCCAGCAGCTGGAGTGCTAGCACAGATACGCAGTATTTT. It translates to CASSWSASTDTQYF.

A word on this clonotype: Possible read error: a much larger clone is one base away. The chain employs TRBV21-1 and TRBJ2-5; the tabulated D call, TRBD2, remains unverified against the DNA. TRBV21-1 is labeled a pseudogene. The CDR3 has 12 amino acids. The CDR3 protein is CARRERGETQYF. The CDR3 nucleotides read TGTGCCAGACGGGAGAGAGGAGAGACCCAGTACTTC.

This chain joins TRBV29-1 and TRBJ2-1, with 12 bases that match TRBD2. In germline, CDR1 is SQVTM, CDR2 ANQGSEA. This CDR3 spans 17 amino acids. V lost 3 bases and J lost 8; bases outside the gene matches: 14. CDR3 nucleotides: TGCAGCGTTGATGGCTATCGGACTAGCGGGAAGAGGGATGAGCAGTTCTTC. This codes for CSVDGYRTSGKRDEQFF.

A single count supports this clonotype. A junction end diverges from the germline sequence, so it may reflect a read error. V is TRBV4-1 and J is TRBJ2-7; 7 bases match TRBD2. Germline V lookup: CDR1 MGHRA, CDR2 YSYEKL. The CDR3 totals 14 residues. CDR3 loop: CASSVRLAKYEQHF. DNA of the CDR3: TGCGCCAGCAGCGTAAGACTAGCTAAGTACGAGCAGCACTTC.

On this clonotype itself: The conserved final phenylalanine or tryptophan is absent from the CDR3, which likely points to a read error. The gene calls are TRBV11-2 and TRBJ2-7, with D tentatively TRBD2 (6 bases). CDR1 SGHAT and CDR2 FQNNGV come from the germline V gene. V gave up 5 bases and J gave up 5 bases, with 19 bases separating them. The CDR3 is 15 residues long. The chain's CDR3 is CASSRGVTDSHEQYL. DNA of the CDR3: TGTGCCAGCAGCCGCGGGGTGACCGATTCCCACGAGCAGTACTTG.

In the case of this clonotype: Since no conserved phenylalanine or tryptophan closes the CDR3, a read error is the likely cause. This chain uses TRBV18 with TRBJ2-3, with D tentatively TRBD2 (5 bases). The CDR3 runs to 14 residues. Germline V gene data show CDR1 as KGHSH and CDR2 as LQKENI. The CDR3 reads CASSPGLSTDMQYY. Written as DNA, the CDR3 is TGTGCCAGCTCCCCTGGACTCAGCACAGATATGCAGTATTAT.

Turning to this clonotype: The junction does not match germline at one end; this may be a read error. This chain joins TRBV29-1 and TRBJ2-3, with D possibly matching TRBD2 (7 bases). The CDR3 loop spans 13 amino acids. Germline V CDR1 and CDR2: SQVTM, ANQGSEA. The CDR3 sequence: CGVAGGLTDTQYF. The CDR3 coding sequence is TGCGGCGTTGCCGGGGGGCTGACAGATACGCAGTATTTT.

In regard to this clonotype: A much larger clone lies a single base off, so this may be a read error. The chain carries TRBV7-9 and TRBJ2-5; a weak D match, TRBD2 (6 bases). The germline V gene has CDR1 SEHNR and CDR2 FQNEAQ (reference sequence). Trimming removed 9 bases from V and 4 bases from J, with 21 bases in between. The CDR3 has 15 residues. DNA of the CDR3: TGTGCCAGAAGCCCAGGGACGTGGGAGGCAGAGACCCAGTACTTC. Protein: CARSPGTWEAETQYF.

On this clonotype itself: A read error is possible here, since a much larger clone lies one base away. The chain links TRBV7-9 to TRBJ2-5; D is perhaps TRBD1 (5 bases). The CDR3 loop spans 18 amino acids. Germline V gene lookup returns CDR1 SEHNR and CDR2 FQNEAQ (reference sequence). The DNA for the CDR3 is TGTGTCAGCAGCTTAGGGGCCAGCTCTGTGGGCCCACAAGAGACCCAGTACTTC. The encoded protein is CVSSLGASSVGPQETQYF.

About this clonotype itself: This CDR3 fails to terminate in the conserved phenylalanine or tryptophan, so it likely reflects a read error. V usage is TRBV18 and J usage is TRBJ2-7; perhaps TRBD2 as D (5 bases). The germline V and J ends were trimmed by 2 bases and 2 bases, with 13 bases remaining between them. Germline V gene data show CDR1 as KGHSH and CDR2 as LQKENI. The CDR3 contains 15 residues. Written as DNA, the CDR3 is TGTGCCAGCTCACCAAGAAGGAGGTGCACCTACGAGCAGTACTCC. As protein: CASSPRRRCTYEQYS.

This clonotype appeared a single time. A much larger clone sits a single nucleotide away, making a read error possible. The chain is built from TRBV30 and TRBJ1-5; no clear D. This CDR3 comprises 13 residues. Per the germline V gene, CDR1 is GTSNPN and CDR2 is SVGIG (reference sequence). The germline V and J ends were trimmed by 1 base and 7 bases, with 11 bases remaining between them. The CDR3 DNA reads as TGTGCCTGGAGTGATGCGGGCGGGCAGCCCCAGCATTTT. Translated: CAWSDAGGQPQHF.

Details on this clonotype: Compared with germline, one end of the junction differs, possibly owing to a read error. The chain links TRBV5-1 to TRBJ2-7, with TRBD2 identical over 10 bases. The CDR3 is 17 residues long. Germline V CDR1 and CDR2: SGHRS, YFSETQ. CDR3 DNA sequence: TGTTCCAGCAGCGCCCGGCAGTCTAGCGGGAGCCCCTACGAGCAGTACTTC. Its translation is CSSSARQSSGSPYEQYF.

The rearrangement links TRBV6-5 to TRBJ1-4, with D unclear. In germline, CDR1 is MNHEY, CDR2 SVGAGI. Trimming stripped 7 bases from V and 7 bases from J, with 16 bases between. The length of the CDR3 is 14 residues. The CDR3 region is CASTQTVSSEKLFF. The CDR3 DNA is TGTGCCAGCACCCAGACGGTTAGTAGTGAAAAACTGTTTTTT.

Concerning this clonotype itself: The final CDR3 position lacks the conserved phenylalanine or tryptophan, pointing to a likely read error. This chain links TRBV14 with TRBJ1-1, with D unclear. CDR1 SGHDN and CDR2 FVKESK come from the germline V gene. This CDR3 is 16 amino acids long. The CDR3 here is CASSHSQTNFNTGAFL. The CDR3 DNA is TGTGCCAGCAGCCACTCCCAGACGAACTTTAACACTGGAGCTTTCTTA.

Turning to this clonotype: One junction end does not reproduce the germline sequence, and a read error may be involved. This rearrangement joins TRBV14 to TRBJ2-2, with D possibly being TRBD1 (5 bases). CDR1 SGHDN and CDR2 FVKESK come from the germline V gene. CDR3 size: 14 residues. The CDR3 coding sequence is TGTGCCAGTAGCCAAACCCTACAGGTGGGGAAGCTGTTTTTT. This sequence encodes CASSQTLQVGKLFF.

This clonotype was picked up a small number of times. A much larger clone is a single base away; this may be a read error. This chain uses TRBV12-5 with TRBJ2-1; no clear D gene. CDR1 LGHNT and CDR2 FRNRAP come from the germline V gene. There are 12 residues in the CDR3. With 3 bases removed from V and 7 bases from J, the gap between germline ends came to 7 bases. The CDR3 protein is CASGFRANEQFF. The CDR3 DNA is TGTGCTAGTGGTTTTAGGGCGAATGAGCAGTTCTTC.

Worth noting for this clonotype: The germline gene is not matched at one end of the junction; a read error may be the cause. The chain recombines TRBV11-2 with TRBJ2-6, with 7 bases matching TRBD1. CDR3 length: 15 residues. CDR1 and CDR2 from the germline V gene are SGHAT and FQNNGV. The CDR3 reads CASRLGGAGAKVLTF. CDR3 DNA: TGCGCCAGCAGGTTAGGGGGCGCAGGGGCCAAGGTCCTGACTTTC.

Remarks on this clonotype: Mismatch with germline at one junction end may stem from a read error. This sequence joins TRBV11-2 and TRBJ2-5; D is uncertain. Germline V gene sequence: CDR1 SGHAT, CDR2 FQNNGV. There are 12 residues in the CDR3. CDR3 in DNA: TGCGCCAGCAGCTTAGTCCCCGAGACCCAGTACTTC. It codes for CASSLVPETQYF.

Turning to this clonotype: An end of the junction does not agree with germline; a read error may underlie this. The CDR3 is CTSNTGRGANVLTF. The CDR3 nucleotides are TGTACCAGCAACACAGGGAGAGGGGCCAACGTCCTGACTTTC. The chain links TRBV28 to TRBJ2-6; possible D gene TRBD1, 6 bases. The CDR3 loop spans 14 amino acids. Per germline, CDR1 MDHEN and CDR2 SYDVKM.

Worth noting for this clonotype: Mismatch with germline at one junction end may stem from a read error. The rearrangement uses TRBV4-2 and TRBJ2-2; D remains ambiguous. The CDR3 contains 16 residues. CDR1 LGHNA and CDR2 YNFKEQ come from the germline V gene. CDR3 sequence (DNA): TGTGCCAACAGCCGCCAGATCCGCGCGAACACCGGGGAGCTGTTTTTT. Its translation: CANSRQIRANTGELFF.

CDR3 region: CAIRDSLLEQYF. The CDR3 DNA reads TGTGCCATCAGAGATAGTCTCCTCGAGCAGTACTTC. The chain is built from TRBV12-3 or TRBV12-4 and TRBJ2-7; D unclear. V dropped 10 bases and J dropped 6 bases, with 16 bases sitting between them. The CDR3 runs 12 residues.

A few counts support this clonotype. Being one base from a much bigger clone, this may be a read error. The chain is built from TRBV5-5 and TRBJ2-3; a possible D gene is TRBD2 (6 bases). CDR3 length: 16 residues. CDR1 SGHKS and CDR2 YYEKEE come from the germline V gene (reference sequence). CDR3 amino acids: CTSSLAAGAITDTQYF. CDR3 DNA: TGTACCAGCAGCTTGGCAGCGGGTGCTATCACAGATACGCAGTATTTT.

This clonotype was observed a single time. The chain recombines TRBV5-4 with TRBJ2-2, with 11 bases lining up with TRBD2. Germline V gives CDR1 SGHNT, CDR2 YYREEE (reference sequence). The CDR3 sequence is 18 residues long. V lost 6 bases, J lost 3 bases, and 13 bases stayed unmatched. The CDR3 DNA reads TGTGCCAGCAAACGTCTAGCGGGAGGACCATGGGACACCGGGGAGCTGTTTTTT. Protein: CASKRLAGGPWDTGELFF.

As to this clonotype: The junction and the germline gene differ at one end; a read error may be behind it. This chain joins TRBV28 and TRBJ2-6; D tentatively fits TRBD1 or TRBD2 (5 bases each). This CDR3 region has 14 residues. In germline, CDR1 is MDHEN, CDR2 SYDVKM. CDR3 in amino acids: CASTGFSGANILTF. Written as DNA, the CDR3 is TGTGCCAGCACGGGGTTCTCTGGGGCCAACATCCTGACTTTC.

About this clonotype: The CDR3 end shows no conserved phenylalanine or tryptophan, and so a read error is likely. The limits of the CDR3 on the DNA are not certain, so only TCRdb's listed CDR3 is given. The chain joins TRBV13 to TRBJ1-1. From germline, CDR1 is PRHDT and CDR2 FYEKMQ (reference sequence). Inclusive of both ends, the CDR3 amounts to 15 amino acids. The CDR3 protein is CASSPYLAANTEVFS.

This clonotype has at least ten counts. The chain is built from TRBV7-8 and TRBJ2-2; TRBD1 might be the D (6 bases). Per germline, CDR1 SGHVS and CDR2 FQNEAQ. The CDR3 loop spans 13 amino acids. Trimming stripped 5 bases from V and 4 bases from J, with 8 bases between. The chain's CDR3 is CASSAQGTGELFF. CDR3 in DNA: TGTGCCAGCAGCGCACAGGGCACCGGGGAGCTGTTTTTT.